The source of this TCR beta chain is a study of shared clonotypes between healthy human individuals. Study as a whole: Used for every donor were three CD4 naive, three CD4 memory, two CD8 naive and one CD8 memory plate. Study outcomes and limitations: Non-shared clonotypes were found to have lower generation probabilities than the clonotypes that were shared by all four of the sorted-subset donors.

Data came from immunoSEQ multiplex PCR; TCRdb stores just in-frame clones and leaves some out. The table shows about 2 million clones, with over 85% occurring only once. Worth noting for this clone: Its antigen is not identified.

Terminally differentiated effector memory CD45RA+ cells were excluded from the naive CD8 cells, which were CD45RO-negative and positively selected for CCR7. The TCR sequence derives from a man in his late teens or twenties in good health. Sequencing used naive CD8+ T cells sorted from blood.

The CDR3 nucleotides are TGTGCCAGCAGCCAAGGGACAGGGGGCGTCTACGAGCAGTACTTC. It codes for CASSQGTGGVYEQYF. The rearrangement uses TRBV14 and TRBJ2-7; 11 bases match TRBD1. After removal of 1 base from V and 3 bases from J, the junction contained 2 bases not matched to a gene. Per germline, CDR1 SGHDN and CDR2 FVKESK. CDR3 size: 15 residues.